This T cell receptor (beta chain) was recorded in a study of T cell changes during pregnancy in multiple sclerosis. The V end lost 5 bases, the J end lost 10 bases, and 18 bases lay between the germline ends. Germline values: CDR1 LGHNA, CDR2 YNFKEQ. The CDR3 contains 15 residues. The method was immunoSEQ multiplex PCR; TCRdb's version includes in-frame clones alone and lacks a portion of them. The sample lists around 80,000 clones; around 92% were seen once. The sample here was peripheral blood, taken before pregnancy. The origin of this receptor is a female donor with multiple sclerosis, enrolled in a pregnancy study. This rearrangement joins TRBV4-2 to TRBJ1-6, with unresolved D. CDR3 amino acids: CASSAGFQSGSPLHF. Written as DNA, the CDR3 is TGTGCCAGCAGCGCCGGGTTCCAGTCTGGATCACCCCTCCACTTT.